Sequencing of this T cell receptor beta chain was carried out in a study of shared clonotypes between healthy human individuals. Donors were healthy HIV-negative adults without recently reported acute infections or vaccinations. Researchers ran the assay at a deep level. Repertoires were generated with immunoSEQ multiplex PCR, while TCRdb's copy carries only in-frame clones and drops some. The table lists about 2.4 million clones, 93% of them singletons, with around 0.37% in the top ten. The V and J ends lost 6 bases and 7 bases, in that order; junction bases with no gene match: 7. CDR3 length equals 13 residues. The germline CDR1 and CDR2 sequences are SGHDT and YYEEEE.

The chain employs TRBV5-6 and TRBJ2-7; 10 bases align to TRBD1. The source is a man aged 18 to 35 in good health. Some clones in this sample may be carry-over from other donors' samples. Sequences were obtained from naive CD4+ T cells from PBMCs. The subset was: CD45RA+ positively selected. Here the CDR3 reads CASTRQGAREQYF. The CDR3, as DNA: TGTGCCAGCACCCGACAGGGGGCGAGGGAGCAGTACTTC. Full variable domain (missing parts from reference TRBV5-6 and TRBJ2-7): DAGVTQSPTHLIKTRGQQVTLRCSPKSGHDTVSWYQQALGQGPQFIFQYYEEEERQRGNFPDRFSGHQFPNYSSELNVNALLLGDSALYLCASTRQGAREQYFGPGTRLTVT.